A selection of T cell receptor beta chains follows, all from one sample in a study of blood T cell repertoires in COVID-19. Repertoires were generated with immunoSEQ multiplex PCR, while TCRdb's copy carries only in-frame clones and drops some. The table has under 200,000 clones, 85% to 90% seen once. Sequencing input: peripheral blood. All receptors come from a woman of 80 years or more with COVID-19, enrolled during active disease. The CDR3 runs from the conserved cysteine through the conserved F or W. A D gene is named only where the DNA matches it firmly. Not all rows give a size; the values are once, few, many and, for expanded clones, a class.

V gene,J gene,D gene,clone size,CDR3 length,CDR3 DNA,CDR3 protein
TRBV28,TRBJ1-2,NA,NA,13,TGTGCCAGCAGTCGAGACAGGACTGATGGCTACACCTTC,CASSRDRTDGYTF
TRBV5-1,TRBJ2-3,NA,NA,15,TGCGCCAGCAGCTTGGGTCTCCTTGGCACAGATACGCAGTATTTT,CASSLGLLGTDTQYF
TRBV6-5,TRBJ2-7,TRBD1,NA,15,TGTGCCAGCAGTTACGGGACAGGGAGATATTCCGAGCAGTACTTC,CASSYGTGRYSEQYF
TRBV12-5,TRBJ1-1,TRBD1,NA,17,TGTGCTAGTGGTTTGTCCAGATCAGGGGGTTCGGTCACTGAAGCTTTCTTT,CASGLSRSGGSVTEAFF
TRBV7-2,TRBJ1-5,NA,NA,14,TGTGCCAGCAGCTTAGATAGCCTAAATCAGCCCCAGCATTTT,CASSLDSLNQPQHF
TRBV9,TRBJ2-6,NA,NA,19,TGTGCCAGCAGCGTAGCTATCACCGGGAGAGTCTCTGGGGCCAACGTCCTGACTTTC,CASSVAITGRVSGANVLTF
TRBV28,TRBJ2-3,TRBD1,NA,11,TGTGCCAGCGGGACAGAGGATACGCAGTATTTT,CASGTEDTQYF
TRBV19,TRBJ1-1,TRBD1,NA,13,TGTGCCAGTAGGCGACAGGGGGTTACTGAAGCTTTCTTT,CASRRQGVTEAFF
TRBV15,TRBJ2-5,NA,NA,12,TGTGCCACCAGCAGAGTACAAGAGACCCAGTACTTC,CATSRVQETQYF
TRBV11-3,TRBJ2-2,TRBD2,NA,16,TGTGCCAGCAGCTTTGGACTAGCGGGAGGGCCCTGGGAGCTGTTTTTT,CASSFGLAGGPWELFF
TRBV18,TRBJ2-5,NA,NA,13,TGTGCCAGCTCTACTAATTCGGAAGAGACCCAGTACTTC,CASSTNSEETQYF
TRBV5-4,TRBJ1-4,TRBD1,NA,14,TGTGCCAGCAGCGCACAGGGGGCTAATGAAAAACTGTTTTTT,CASSAQGANEKLFF
TRBV6-5,TRBJ1-6,TRBD1,few,14,TGTGCCAGTGGGACAGACAGTGTTGGTTCACCCCTCCACTTT,CASGTDSVGSPLHF
TRBV7-2,TRBJ2-3,NA,few,14,TGTGCCAGCACCGGGGGACCAAACACAGATACGCAGTATTTT,CASTGGPNTDTQYF
TRBV24-1,TRBJ2-1,NA,NA,15,TGTGCCACCAGTGAGGGGACAACCTCCTACAATGAGCAGTTCTTC,CATSEGTTSYNEQFF